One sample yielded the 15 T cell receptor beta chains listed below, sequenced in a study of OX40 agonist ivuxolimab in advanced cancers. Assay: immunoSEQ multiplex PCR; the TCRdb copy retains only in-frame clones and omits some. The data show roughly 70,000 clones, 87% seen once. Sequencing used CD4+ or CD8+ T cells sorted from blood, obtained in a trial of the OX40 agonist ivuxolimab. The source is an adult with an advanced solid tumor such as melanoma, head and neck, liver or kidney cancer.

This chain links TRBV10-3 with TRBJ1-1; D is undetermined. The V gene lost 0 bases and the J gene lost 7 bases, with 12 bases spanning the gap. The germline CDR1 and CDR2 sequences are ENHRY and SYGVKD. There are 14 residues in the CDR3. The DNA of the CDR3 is TGTGCCATCAGTGAGTCGAGGATGGGGAATGAAGCTTTCTTT. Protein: CAISESRMGNEAFF.

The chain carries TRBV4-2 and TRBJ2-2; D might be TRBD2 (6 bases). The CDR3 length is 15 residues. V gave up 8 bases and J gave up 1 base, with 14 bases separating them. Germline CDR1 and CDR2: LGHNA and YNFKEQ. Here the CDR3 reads CASSVSRENTGELFF. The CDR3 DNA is TGTGCCAGCTCAGTCTCGCGGGAGAACACCGGGGAGCTGTTTTTT.

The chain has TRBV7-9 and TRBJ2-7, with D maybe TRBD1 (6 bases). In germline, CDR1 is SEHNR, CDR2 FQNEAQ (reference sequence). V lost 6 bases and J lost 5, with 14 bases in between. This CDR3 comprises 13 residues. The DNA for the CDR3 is TGTGCCAGCAGTCGTCCAGGGGTTAACGAGCAGTACTTC. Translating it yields CASSRPGVNEQYF.

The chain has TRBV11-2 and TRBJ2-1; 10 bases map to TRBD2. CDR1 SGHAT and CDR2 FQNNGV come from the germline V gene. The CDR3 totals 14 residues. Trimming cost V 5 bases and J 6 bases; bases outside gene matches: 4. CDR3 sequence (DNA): TGTGCCAGCAGCACAAGACTAGCGGGCAATGAGCAGTTCTTC. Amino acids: CASSTRLAGNEQFF. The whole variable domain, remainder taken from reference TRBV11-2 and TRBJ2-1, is EAGVAQSPRYKIIEKRQSVAFWCNPISGHATLYWYQQILGQGPKLLIQFQNNGVVDDSQLPKDRFSAERLKGVDSTLKIQPAKLEDSAVYLCASSTRLAGNEQFFGPGTRLTVL.

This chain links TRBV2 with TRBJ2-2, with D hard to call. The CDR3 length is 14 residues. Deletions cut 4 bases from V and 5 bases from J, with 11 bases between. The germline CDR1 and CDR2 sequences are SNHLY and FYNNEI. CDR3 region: CASSVRVGTGELFF. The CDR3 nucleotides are TGTGCCAGCAGTGTCCGGGTGGGGACCGGGGAGCTGTTTTTT.

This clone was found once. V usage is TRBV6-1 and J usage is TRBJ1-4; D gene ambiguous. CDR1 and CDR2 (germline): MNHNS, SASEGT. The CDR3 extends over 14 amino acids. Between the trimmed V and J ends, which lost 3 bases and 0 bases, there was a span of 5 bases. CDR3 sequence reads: CASSDGSTNEKLFF. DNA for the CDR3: TGTGCCAGCAGTGACGGCTCAACTAATGAAAAACTGTTTTTT.

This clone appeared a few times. DNA of the CDR3: TGCGCCAGCAGCCAAGAATGGGGGGCCCCTTACCAGCCCCAGCATTTT. Encoded protein: CASSQEWGAPYQPQHF. This chain joins TRBV4-1 and TRBJ1-5; D possibly corresponds to TRBD1 (6 bases). Between the trimmed V and J ends, which lost 0 bases and 7 bases, there was a span of 16 bases. Per the germline V gene, CDR1 is MGHRA and CDR2 is YSYEKL. The CDR3 contains 16 residues.

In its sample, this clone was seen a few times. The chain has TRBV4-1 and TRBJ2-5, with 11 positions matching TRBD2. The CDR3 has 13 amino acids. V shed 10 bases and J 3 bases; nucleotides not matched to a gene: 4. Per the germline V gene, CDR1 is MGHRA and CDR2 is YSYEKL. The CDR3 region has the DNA TGCGCCACGTCACTAGCGGGAGAAGAGACCCAGTACTTC. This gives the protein CATSLAGEETQYF.

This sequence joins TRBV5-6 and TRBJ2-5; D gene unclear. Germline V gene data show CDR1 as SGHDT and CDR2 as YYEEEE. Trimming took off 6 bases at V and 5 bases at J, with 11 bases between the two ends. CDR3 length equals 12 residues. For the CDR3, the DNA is TGTGCCAGCACCTATACCGGGGAGACCCAGTACTTC. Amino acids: CASTYTGETQYF.

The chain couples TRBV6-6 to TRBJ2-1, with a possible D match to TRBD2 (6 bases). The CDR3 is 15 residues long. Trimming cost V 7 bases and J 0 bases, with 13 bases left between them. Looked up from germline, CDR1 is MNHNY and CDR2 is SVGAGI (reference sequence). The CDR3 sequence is CASTPGVSSYNEQFF. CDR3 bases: TGTGCCAGCACCCCGGGGGTAAGCTCCTACAATGAGCAGTTCTTC.

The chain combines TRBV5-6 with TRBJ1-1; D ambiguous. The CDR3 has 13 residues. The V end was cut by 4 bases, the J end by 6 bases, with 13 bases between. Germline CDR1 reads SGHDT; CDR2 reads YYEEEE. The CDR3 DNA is TGTGCCAGCAGCCCCGGTCTTTCTCCTGAAGCTTTCTTT. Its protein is CASSPGLSPEAFF.

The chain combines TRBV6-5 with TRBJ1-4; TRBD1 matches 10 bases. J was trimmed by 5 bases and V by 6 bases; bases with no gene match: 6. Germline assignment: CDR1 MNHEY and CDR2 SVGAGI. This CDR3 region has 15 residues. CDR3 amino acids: CASSGPGQGNEKLFF. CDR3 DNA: TGTGCCAGCAGCGGACCGGGACAGGGGAATGAAAAACTGTTTTTT.

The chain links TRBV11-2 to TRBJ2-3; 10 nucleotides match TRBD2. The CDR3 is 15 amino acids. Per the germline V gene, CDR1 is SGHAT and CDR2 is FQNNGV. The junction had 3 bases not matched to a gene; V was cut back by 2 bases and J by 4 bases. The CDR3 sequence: CASSLLAGAADTQYF. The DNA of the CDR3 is TGTGCCAGCAGCTTACTAGCGGGAGCGGCAGATACGCAGTATTTT.

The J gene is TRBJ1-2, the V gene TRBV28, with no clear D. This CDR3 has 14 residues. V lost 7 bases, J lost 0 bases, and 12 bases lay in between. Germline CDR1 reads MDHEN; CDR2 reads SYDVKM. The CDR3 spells CASTELESNYGYTF. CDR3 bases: TGTGCCAGCACGGAGCTGGAATCTAACTATGGCTACACCTTC.

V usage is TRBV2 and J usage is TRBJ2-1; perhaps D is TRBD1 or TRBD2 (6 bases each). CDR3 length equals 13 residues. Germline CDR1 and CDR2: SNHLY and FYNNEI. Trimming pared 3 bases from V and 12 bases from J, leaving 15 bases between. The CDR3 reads CASSESLGGAQFF. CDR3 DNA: TGTGCCAGCAGTGAGTCACTGGGGGGCGCGCAGTTCTTC.